This T cell receptor beta chain was sequenced during a study of blood T cells in healthy people across ages (dated by TCRdb to about 2015). Turning to the overall study: In model experiments, roughly one uniquely barcoded TCR beta cDNA molecule per two T cells was captured by template switching. Donors were grouped into four age groups: young (average roughly 15 years), middle-aged (roughly 37), aged (around 56) and long-lived (approximately 75). Using the same blood draw, the study looked at two additional independent replicas of 1 million unique cDNA reads for two donors, one aged 18 to 30 and the other aged 80 or older. The study measured age-related changes in TCR beta repertoire diversity using deep sequencing normalized with unique cDNA molecular identifiers. Overall study results and their limits: Estimates of total diversity based on one million sequenced T cells were considered lower bounds and underestimates. Bulk unsorted PBMC profiling prevented conclusive comparison of naive and antigen-experienced compartments. Observed TCR beta diversity per million T cells fell roughly linearly with age, and a significant reduction was already apparent by age around 40. Donor CMV infection status was unknown, potentially confounding age-related changes in expanded clonotypes. The long-lived group showed more naive CD4+ T cells, fewer expanded clones and increased TCR diversity than the aged group, suggesting age selection. Observed TCR beta diversity correlated strongly with the percentage of naive T cells measured by flow cytometry.

Library creation used 5' RACE. The listed sequencing device is Illumina HiSeq 2500. A second PCR of about 7 to 12 cycles was run with a J-beta primer mix and a sample-barcoded 5' primer. A unique molecular identifier was introduced onto each TCR beta cDNA molecule by a template-switch 5' adaptor carrying 12 random nucleotides. Each sample yielded at least 3 million CDR3-containing paired-end reads. First-strand cDNA synthesis was performed from all RNA using the Mint cDNA synthesis kit, with priming by a TRBC-specific oligonucleotide. All cDNA was treated with uracil-DNA glycosylase and then went through a first 18-cycle PCR with the universal primers M1SS and BC2_uni_R. The authors' pipeline ran thus. Normalization of each sample was performed by random selection of 1 million high-quality reads, each carrying a distinct molecular identifier. Instead of being binned into consensus sequences, reads with shared molecular identifiers were discarded. MiTCR, with a Q25 quality threshold and the strictest error-elimination algorithm, was used for CDR3 identification, clonotype clustering and error correction. Lower-bound total TCR beta diversity was estimated with a nonparametric unseen species model using Euler transformation. TCRdb's own reprocessing of the public reads used fastp at Q25 and MiXCR and kept productive beta chains. CDR3 protein duplicates are merged, each entry listing the most common genes and DNA. TCRdb, not the original authors, processed these V and J calls. The sample table contains approximately 780,000 distinct CDR3 sequences; only one count was recorded for 25% to 30% of them. The ten most abundant clones make up around 3% of the sample.

CDR1 SSHAT and CDR2 FNYEAQ were looked up in the germline V gene (reference sequence). The CDR3 runs 15 amino acids, cysteine and phenylalanine included. Solely the CDR3 DNA is kept, with 45 bases framed from the first base. The roughly 38 donors, aged roughly 6 to 95 years, were systemically healthy Caucasian individuals from Russia. Each donor gave 9 to 10 milliliters of peripheral blood, collected into EDTA-treated Vacutainer tubes. Ficoll-Paque density-gradient centrifugation was used to isolate PBMCs, with at least 6.5 million per sample. Total RNA, at least 5 micrograms per sample, was extracted from PBMCs with Trizol reagent. For every donor, flow cytometry on a PBMC aliquot measured the percentage of naive CD45RAhigh/CD27high T cells. Comments on this clonotype: No antigen is known for it. One junction end disagrees with the germline gene, perhaps due to a read error.

The same sample was also used in a study of T cells of mothers and their children. Drawing on the second study: The donors were nine systemically healthy Caucasian individuals, made up of three mothers and their six children. cDNA synthesis consumed the entire amount of extracted RNA, loaded at approximately 1.6 ug RNA in each 15 ul reaction. In the second PCR, the M1S primer added sample barcodes and 2-4 random nucleotides. Over 9.5 million TCR beta CDR3 reads came from each mother, compared with around 3 million reads from each child. Thymic selection shapes the output of TCR recombination in a similar way in related and unrelated pairs, and inherited differences have a minor effect. Related mother-child pairs always showed normalized repertoire overlap that was slightly higher than in unrelated mother-child pairs, though the difference was never significant. With a sensitivity of roughly 93 clones per million clonotypes, no persistent microchimeric T cell clones were detected. Deep NGS was used in the study to compare the TCR beta repertoires of mothers and children and to look for features that separate related mother-child pairs from unrelated individuals. The mean age was 40 +/- 4 years for the mothers and about 12 +/- 4 years for the children. Libraries were sequenced on Illumina HiSeq 2000 with 100+100 nt paired-end reads after adapter ligation with NEBNext reagents. Mother and child libraries were prepared a month apart and sequenced in separate runs to prevent cross-contamination. For each donor, between about 450,000 and 2,300,000 distinct TCR beta clonotypes were identified. Naive TCR beta clonotypes were estimated from low-frequency clonotypes matched to each donor's FACS-determined naive share, without sorting.

The V and J segments used are TRBV7-7 and TRBJ2-1, and the D gene may be TRBD2, 5 bases matching. The TCR sequence derives from a boy between 10 and 17 years old in good health. The sequencing sample was made of blood. The base sequence is TGTGCTAGCAGCTTAGAGGAGCGGCCCTACAATGAGCAGTTCTTC. This encodes CASSLEERPYNEQFF.